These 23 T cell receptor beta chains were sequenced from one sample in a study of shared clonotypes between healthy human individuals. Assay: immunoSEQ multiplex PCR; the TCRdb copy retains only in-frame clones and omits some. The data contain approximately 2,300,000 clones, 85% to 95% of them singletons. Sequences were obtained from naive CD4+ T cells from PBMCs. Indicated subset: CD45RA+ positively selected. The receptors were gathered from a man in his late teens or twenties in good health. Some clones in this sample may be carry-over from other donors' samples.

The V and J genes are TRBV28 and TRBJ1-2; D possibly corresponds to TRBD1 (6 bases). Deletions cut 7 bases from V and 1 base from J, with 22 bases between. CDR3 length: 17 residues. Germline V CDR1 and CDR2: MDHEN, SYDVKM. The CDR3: CASISPRGGKDNYGYTF. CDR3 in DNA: TGTGCCAGCATTTCTCCCAGGGGAGGAAAAGATAACTATGGCTACACCTTC.

Written as DNA, the CDR3 is TGTGCCAGCAGTCCGACCAGAAATGAGCAGTTCTTC. Translation gives CASSPTRNEQFF. This sequence joins TRBV6-5 and TRBJ2-1; D is unclear. Germline V gives CDR1 MNHEY, CDR2 SVGAGI. Trimming left V 5 bases short and J 7 bases short, with 9 bases between. The CDR3 length is 12 residues.

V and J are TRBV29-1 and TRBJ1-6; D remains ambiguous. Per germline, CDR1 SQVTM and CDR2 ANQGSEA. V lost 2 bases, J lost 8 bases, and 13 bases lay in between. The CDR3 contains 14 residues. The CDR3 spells CSVERLYLDSPLHF. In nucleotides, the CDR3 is TGCAGCGTTGAAAGGCTGTACTTGGATTCACCCCTCCACTTT.

CDR3 protein: CASSLGQSEQFF. The CDR3 DNA follows: TGCGCCAGCAGCTTAGGACAGAGTGAGCAGTTCTTC. The chain couples TRBV5-1 to TRBJ2-1; possible D gene TRBD1, 6 bases. The CDR3 totals 12 residues. CDR1 SGHRS and CDR2 YFSETQ come from the germline V gene. Trimming removed 2 bases at V and 9 bases at J, with 9 bases between.

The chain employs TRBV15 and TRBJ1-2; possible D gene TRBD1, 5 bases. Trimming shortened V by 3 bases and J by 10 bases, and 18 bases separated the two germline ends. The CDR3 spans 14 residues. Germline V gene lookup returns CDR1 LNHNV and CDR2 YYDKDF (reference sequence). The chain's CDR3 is CATSRQPGTYDYTF. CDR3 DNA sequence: TGTGCCACCAGCAGGCAACCGGGGACCTACGACTACACCTTC.

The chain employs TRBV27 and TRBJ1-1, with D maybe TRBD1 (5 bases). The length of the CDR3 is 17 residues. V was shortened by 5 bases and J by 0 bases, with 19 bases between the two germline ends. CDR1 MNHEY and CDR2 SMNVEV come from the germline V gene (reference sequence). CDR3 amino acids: CASSHWGVGNLNTEAFF. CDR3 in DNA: TGTGCCAGCAGTCATTGGGGGGTCGGCAACTTGAACACTGAAGCTTTCTTT.

The DNA for the CDR3 is TGTGCCAGCAGTTACGAGGGAATCCAGGAGACCCAGTACTTC. It is translated as CASSYEGIQETQYF. This chain joins TRBV6-5 and TRBJ2-5; D may be TRBD2 (5 bases). This CDR3 spans 14 amino acids. Germline V gene sequence: CDR1 MNHEY, CDR2 SVGAGI. V was cut by 2 bases and J by 5 bases, with 12 bases left in between.

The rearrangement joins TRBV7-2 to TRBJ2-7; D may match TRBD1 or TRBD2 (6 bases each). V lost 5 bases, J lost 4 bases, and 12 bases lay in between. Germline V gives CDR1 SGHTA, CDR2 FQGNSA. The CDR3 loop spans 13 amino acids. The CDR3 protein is CASSVTGRYEQYF. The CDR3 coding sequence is TGTGCCAGCAGCGTTACAGGGAGGTACGAGCAGTACTTC.

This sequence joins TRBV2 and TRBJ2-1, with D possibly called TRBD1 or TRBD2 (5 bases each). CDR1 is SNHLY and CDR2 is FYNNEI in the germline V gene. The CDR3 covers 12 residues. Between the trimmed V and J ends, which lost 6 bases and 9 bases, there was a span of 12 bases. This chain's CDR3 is CASRGVPVEQFF. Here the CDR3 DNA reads TGTGCCAGCAGGGGGGTCCCCGTTGAGCAGTTCTTC.

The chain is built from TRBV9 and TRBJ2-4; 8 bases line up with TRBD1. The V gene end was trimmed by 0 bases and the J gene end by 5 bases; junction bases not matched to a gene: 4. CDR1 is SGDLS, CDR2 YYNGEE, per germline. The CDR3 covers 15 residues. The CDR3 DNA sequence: TGTGCCAGCAGCGTAGATGGGACAGGAGAAAACATTCAGTACTTC. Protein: CASSVDGTGENIQYF.

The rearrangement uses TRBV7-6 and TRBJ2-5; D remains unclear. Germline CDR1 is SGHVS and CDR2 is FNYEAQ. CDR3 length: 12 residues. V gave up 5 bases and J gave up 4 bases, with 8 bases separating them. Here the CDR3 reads CASSPSGETQYF. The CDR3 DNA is TGTGCCAGCAGCCCCTCGGGAGAGACCCAGTACTTC.

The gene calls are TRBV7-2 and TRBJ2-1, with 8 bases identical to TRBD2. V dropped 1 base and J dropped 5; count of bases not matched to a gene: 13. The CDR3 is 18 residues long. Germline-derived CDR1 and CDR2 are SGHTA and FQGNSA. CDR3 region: CASSLVGTRGTGHNEQFF. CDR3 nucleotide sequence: TGTGCCAGCAGCTTAGTCGGGACTAGGGGCACGGGGCACAATGAGCAGTTCTTC.

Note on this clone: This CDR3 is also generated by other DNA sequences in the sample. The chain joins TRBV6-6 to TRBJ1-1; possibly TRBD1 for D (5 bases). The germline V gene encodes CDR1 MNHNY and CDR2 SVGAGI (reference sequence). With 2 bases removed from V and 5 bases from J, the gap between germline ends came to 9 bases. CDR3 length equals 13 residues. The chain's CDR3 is CASSYGQGTEAFF. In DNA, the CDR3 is TGTGCCAGCAGTTACGGACAAGGGACTGAAGCTTTCTTT.

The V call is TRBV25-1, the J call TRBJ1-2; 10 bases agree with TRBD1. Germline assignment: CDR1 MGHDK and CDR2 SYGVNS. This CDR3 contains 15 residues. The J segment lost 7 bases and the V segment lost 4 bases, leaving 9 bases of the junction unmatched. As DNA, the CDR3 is TGTGCCAGCAGTGGAATGGACAGGGGGTTAAGTGGCTACACCTTC. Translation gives CASSGMDRGLSGYTF.

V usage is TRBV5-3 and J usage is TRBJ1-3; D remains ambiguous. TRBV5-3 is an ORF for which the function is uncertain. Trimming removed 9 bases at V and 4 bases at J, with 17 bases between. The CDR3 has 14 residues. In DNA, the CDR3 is TGTGCCACTACAGCTTCGGAGGAGGGAAACACCATATATTTT. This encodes CATTASEEGNTIYF.

Written as DNA, the CDR3 is TGTGCCAGCAGCGTCGGTTCAGCAATAAACCAAGAGACCCAGTACTTC. It yields the protein CASSVGSAINQETQYF. The chain is built from TRBV9 and TRBJ2-5; no reliable D call. Trimming cost V 2 bases and J 0 bases, with 14 bases left between them. Germline CDR1 reads SGDLS; CDR2 reads YYNGEE. The CDR3 loop spans 16 amino acids.

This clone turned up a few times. The CDR3 DNA sequence: TGCGCCAGCAGCTTGTTACCGAAAGGGCATGAGCAGTACTTC. The encoded protein is CASSLLPKGHEQYF. The chain uses TRBV5-1 and TRBJ2-7; D unresolved. V was shortened by 1 base and J by 7 bases, with 15 bases between the two germline ends. This CDR3 has 14 amino acids. Germline V gives CDR1 SGHRS, CDR2 YFSETQ.

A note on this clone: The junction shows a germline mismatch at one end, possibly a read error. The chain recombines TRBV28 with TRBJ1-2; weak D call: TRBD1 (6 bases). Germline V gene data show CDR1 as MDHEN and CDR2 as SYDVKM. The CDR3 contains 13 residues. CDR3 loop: CASRLTHQQGIAF. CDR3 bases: TGTGCCAGCAGACTGACCCACCAACAGGGTATAGCCTTC.

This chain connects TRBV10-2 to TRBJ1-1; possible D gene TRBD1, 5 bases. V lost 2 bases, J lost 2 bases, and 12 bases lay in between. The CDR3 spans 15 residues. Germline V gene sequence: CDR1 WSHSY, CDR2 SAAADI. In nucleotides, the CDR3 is TGCGCCAGCAGTGAGATTGACAGATCCAACACTGAAGCTTTCTTT. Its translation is CASSEIDRSNTEAFF.

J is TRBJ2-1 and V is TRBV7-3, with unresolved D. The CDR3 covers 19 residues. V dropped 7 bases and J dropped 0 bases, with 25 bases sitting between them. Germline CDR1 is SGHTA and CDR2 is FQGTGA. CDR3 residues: CASTNLPPLLVSSYNEQFF. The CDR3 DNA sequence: TGTGCCAGCACCAACTTACCCCCCCTTCTTGTTAGCTCCTACAATGAGCAGTTCTTC.

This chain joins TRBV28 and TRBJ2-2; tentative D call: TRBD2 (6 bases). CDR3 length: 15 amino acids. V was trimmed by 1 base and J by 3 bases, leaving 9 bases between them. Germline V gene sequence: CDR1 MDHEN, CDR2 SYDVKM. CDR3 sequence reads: CASSLFRGYTGELFF. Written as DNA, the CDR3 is TGTGCCAGCAGTTTATTTCGGGGGTACACCGGGGAGCTGTTTTTT.

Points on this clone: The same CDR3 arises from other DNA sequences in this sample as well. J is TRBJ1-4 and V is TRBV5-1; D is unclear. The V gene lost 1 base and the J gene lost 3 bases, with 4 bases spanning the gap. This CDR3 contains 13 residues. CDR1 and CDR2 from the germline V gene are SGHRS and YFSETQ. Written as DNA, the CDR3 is TGCGCCAGCAGCTTGATACCTAATGAAAAACTGTTTTTT. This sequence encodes CASSLIPNEKLFF.

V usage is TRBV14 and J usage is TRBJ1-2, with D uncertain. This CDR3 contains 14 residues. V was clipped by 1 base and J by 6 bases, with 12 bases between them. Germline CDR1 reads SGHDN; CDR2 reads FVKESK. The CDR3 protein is CASSQASAPDGYTF. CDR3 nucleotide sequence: TGTGCCAGCAGCCAAGCGAGTGCACCTGATGGCTACACCTTC.